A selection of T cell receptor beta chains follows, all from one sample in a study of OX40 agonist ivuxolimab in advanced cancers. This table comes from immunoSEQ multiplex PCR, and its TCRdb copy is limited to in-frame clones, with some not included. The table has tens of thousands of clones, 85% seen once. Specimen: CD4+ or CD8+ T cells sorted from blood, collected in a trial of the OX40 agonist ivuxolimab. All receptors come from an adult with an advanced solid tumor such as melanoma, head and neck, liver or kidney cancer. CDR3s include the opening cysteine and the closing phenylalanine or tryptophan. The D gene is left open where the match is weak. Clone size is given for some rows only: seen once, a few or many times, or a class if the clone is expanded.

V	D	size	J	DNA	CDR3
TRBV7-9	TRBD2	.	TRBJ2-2	TGTGCCAGCAGCTTTTTGGGACTAGCGGGAGGCGGGGAGCTGTTTTTT	CASSFLGLAGGGELFF
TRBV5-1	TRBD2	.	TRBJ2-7	TGCGCCAGCAGCTTGGCCGGGACTAGCAACGAGCAGTACTTC	CASSLAGTSNEQYF
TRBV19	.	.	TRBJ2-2	TGTGCCAGTAGTGAACAGGTGATTGTGACCGGGGAGCTGTTTTTT	CASSEQVIVTGELFF
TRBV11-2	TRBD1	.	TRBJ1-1	TGTGCCAGCAGCTCCGACAGGGGAACTGAAGCTTTCTTT	CASSSDRGTEAFF
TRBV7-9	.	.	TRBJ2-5	TGTGCCAGCAGCTTAGACCCCCAAGAGACCCAGTACTTC	CASSLDPQETQYF
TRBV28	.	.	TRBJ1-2	TGTGCCAGCACTCAACCGGATACCTATGGCTACACCTTC	CASTQPDTYGYTF
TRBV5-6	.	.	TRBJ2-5	TGTGCCAGCAGCTTTACCTCAGTTCTTGGACTCCAAGAGACCCAGTACTTC	CASSFTSVLGLQETQYF
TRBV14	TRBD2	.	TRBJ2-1	TGTGCCAGCAGCGCAGCTAGCGGGGGGGCGAATGAGCAGTTCTTC	CASSAASGGANEQFF
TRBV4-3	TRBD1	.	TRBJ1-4	TGCGCCAGCAGCCCTGGACAGGGGAGGGAAAAACTGTTTTTT	CASSPGQGREKLFF
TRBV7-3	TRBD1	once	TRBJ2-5	TGTGCCAGCAGCGCAGGGGGAGAGACCCAGTACTTC	CASSAGGETQYF
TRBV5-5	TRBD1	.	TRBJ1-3	TGTGCCAGCAGCTGGGGGACAGGGGTTGCTGGAAACACCATATATTTT	CASSWGTGVAGNTIYF
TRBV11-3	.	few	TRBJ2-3	TGTGCCAGCAGCTTAGATGCCGGAACAGATACGCAGTATTTT	CASSLDAGTDTQYF
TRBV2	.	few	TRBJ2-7	TGTGCCAGCAGCGCTGACTTAGACTACGAGCAGTACTTC	CASSADLDYEQYF
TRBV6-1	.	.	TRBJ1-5	TGTGCCAGCTGTACTTCACTGGGCAATCAGCCCCAGCATTTT	CASCTSLGNQPQHF
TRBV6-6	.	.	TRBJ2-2	TGTGCCAGCATCGGATCCGGGGAGCTGTTTTTT	CASIGSGELFF
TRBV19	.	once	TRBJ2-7	TGTGCCAGTAGTACGTCCCCCCAGGGGAGAGACGAGCAGTACTTC	CASSTSPQGRDEQYF
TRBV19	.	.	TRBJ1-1	TGTGCCAGTAGAACTCAGGGGTCTTCCAGCGAAGCTTTCTTT	CASRTQGSSSEAFF
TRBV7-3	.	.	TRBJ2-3	TGTGCCAGCAGCACGGGTGGGCCCACAGATACGCAGTATTTT	CASSTGGPTDTQYF
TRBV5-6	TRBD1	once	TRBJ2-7	TGTGCCAGCAGCTTCCGGGACAGCACCTACGAGCAGTACTTC	CASSFRDSTYEQYF
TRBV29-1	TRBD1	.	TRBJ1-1	TGCAGCGTTGAAAAAGGGGGCGGAAGAACTGAAGCTTTCTTT	CSVEKGGGRTEAFF
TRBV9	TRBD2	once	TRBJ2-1	TGTGCCAGCAGCGCAGGGACTAGCGGGGGCAATGAGCAGTTCTTC	CASSAGTSGGNEQFF
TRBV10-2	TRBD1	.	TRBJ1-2	TGCGCCAGCAGTGAGTCGAACAGGGGGGGCTATGGCTACACCTTC	CASSESNRGGYGYTF
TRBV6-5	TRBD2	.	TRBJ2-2	TGTGCCAGCAGCCAGGGACTAGCGAACACCGGGGAGCTGTTTTTT	CASSQGLANTGELFF
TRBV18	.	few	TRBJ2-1	TGTGCCAGCATGACGGGAGTGGGCAATGAGCAGTTCTTC	CASMTGVGNEQFF
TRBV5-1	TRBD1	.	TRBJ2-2	TGCGCCAGCAGCTTGCTGGGACAGAGGAACACCGGGGAGCTGTTTTTT	CASSLLGQRNTGELFF
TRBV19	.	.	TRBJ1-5	TGTGCCAGTGTACCGGGACCTAATAGCAATCAGCCCCAGCATTTT	CASVPGPNSNQPQHF
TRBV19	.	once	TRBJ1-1	TGTGCCAGTAGTATACCCGGCGAGGTTGGCTTCTTT	CASSIPGEVGFF
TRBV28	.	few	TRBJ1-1	TGTGCCAGCAGTCTCGAAGCGGGGGTGGGAGCTTTCTTT	CASSLEAGVGAFF
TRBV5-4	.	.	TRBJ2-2	TGTGCCAGCAGCTTGGGGGCAGGCTCACCAACGAACACCGGGGAGCTGTTTTTT	CASSLGAGSPTNTGELFF
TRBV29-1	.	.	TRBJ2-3	TGCAGCGTTCGGACTAGCACAGATACGCAGTATTTT	CSVRTSTDTQYF
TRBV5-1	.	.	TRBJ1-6	TGCGCCAGCAGCTTGGCAGGGATTCGTTCACCCCTCCACTTT	CASSLAGIRSPLHF
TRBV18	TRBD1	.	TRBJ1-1	TGTGCCAGCTCATCTCGGACAGGGGTGAGGTACACTGAAGCTTTCTTT	CASSSRTGVRYTEAFF
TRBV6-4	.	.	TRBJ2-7	TGTGCCAGCAAAGAACAGGTTAACTCCTACGAGCAGTACTTC	CASKEQVNSYEQYF
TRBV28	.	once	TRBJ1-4	TGTGCCAGCAGTTCCTCCGGGACGGCGTCGGGAAAACTGTTTTTT	CASSSSGTASGKLFF
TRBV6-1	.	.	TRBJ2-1	TGTGCCAGCAGTGACCCGGGGGACGGGCCTTATAATGAGCAGTTCTTC	CASSDPGDGPYNEQFF
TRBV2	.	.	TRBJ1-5	TGTGCCAGCACCCAGGGATATCAGCCCCAGCATTTT	CASTQGYQPQHF
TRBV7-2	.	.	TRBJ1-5	TGTGCCAGCAGCTTAGAACGTAGGCGGCCCCAGCATTTT	CASSLERRRPQHF
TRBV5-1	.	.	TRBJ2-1	TGCGCCAGCAGACCCTACAGTGAGCTTACCTACAATGAGCAGTTCTTC	CASRPYSELTYNEQFF
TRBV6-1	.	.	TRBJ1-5	TGTGCCAGCAGTGAAGGGGGGAAGTGGAATCAGCCCCAGCATTTT	CASSEGGKWNQPQHF
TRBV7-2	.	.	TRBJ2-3	TGTGCCAGCAGCTTGAACAGGGATACAGATACGCAGTATTTT	CASSLNRDTDTQYF
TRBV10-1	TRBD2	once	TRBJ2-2	TGCGCCAGCCCCGGGACTAGCGGGAGTCCCGGGGAGCTGTTTTTT	CASPGTSGSPGELFF
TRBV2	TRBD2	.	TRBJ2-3	TGTGCCAATTCGAAAGCGGGAGCGACAGATACGCAGTATTTT	CANSKAGATDTQYF
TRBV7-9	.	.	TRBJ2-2	TGTGCCAGCAGCCCTCTCTGGACAGAAAACACCGGGGAGCTGTTTTTT	CASSPLWTENTGELFF
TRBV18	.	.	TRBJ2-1	TGTGCCAGCTCTTTGAACTCCTACAATGAGCAGTTCTTC	CASSLNSYNEQFF
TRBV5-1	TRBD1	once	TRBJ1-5	TGCGCCAGCAGCCAGGGGACAGGGGTAAATCAGCCCCAGCATTTT	CASSQGTGVNQPQHF
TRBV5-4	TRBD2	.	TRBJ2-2	TGTGCCAGCAGCCAAGGGACTAGCCTAAACACCAGGGAGCTGTTTTTT	CASSQGTSLNTRELFF
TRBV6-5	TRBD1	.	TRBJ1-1	TGTGCCAGCAGAAGGACAGGACCGAACACTGAAGCTTTCTTT	CASRRTGPNTEAFF